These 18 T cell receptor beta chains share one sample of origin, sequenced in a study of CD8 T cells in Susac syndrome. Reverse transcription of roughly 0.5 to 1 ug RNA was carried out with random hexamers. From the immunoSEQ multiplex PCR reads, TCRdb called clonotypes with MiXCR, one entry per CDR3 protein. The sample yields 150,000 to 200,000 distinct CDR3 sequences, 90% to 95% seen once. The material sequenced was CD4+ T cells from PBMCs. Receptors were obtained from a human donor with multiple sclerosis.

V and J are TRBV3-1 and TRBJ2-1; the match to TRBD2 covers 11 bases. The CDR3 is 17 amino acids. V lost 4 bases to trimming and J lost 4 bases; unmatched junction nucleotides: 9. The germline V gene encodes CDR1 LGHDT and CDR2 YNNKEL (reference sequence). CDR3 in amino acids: CASSLGPGTSGYNEQFF. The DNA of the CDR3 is TGTGCCAGCAGCCTGGGACCCGGGACTAGCGGATACAATGAGCAGTTCTTC.

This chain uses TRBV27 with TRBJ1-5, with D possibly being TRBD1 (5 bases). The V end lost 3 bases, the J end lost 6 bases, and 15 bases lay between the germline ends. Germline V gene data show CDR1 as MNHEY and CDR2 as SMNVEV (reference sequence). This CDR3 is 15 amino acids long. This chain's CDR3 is CASSFSGNSGQPQHF. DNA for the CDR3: TGTGCCAGCAGTTTTTCAGGGAATAGCGGTCAGCCCCAGCATTTT.

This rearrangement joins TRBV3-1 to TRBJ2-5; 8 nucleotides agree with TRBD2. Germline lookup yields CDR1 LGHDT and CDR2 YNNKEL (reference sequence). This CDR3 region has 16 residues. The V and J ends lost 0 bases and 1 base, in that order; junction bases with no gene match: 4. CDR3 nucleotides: TGTGCCAGCAGCCAAGAATTTCGGGAGGGCCAAGAGACCCAGTACTTC. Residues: CASSQEFREGQETQYF.

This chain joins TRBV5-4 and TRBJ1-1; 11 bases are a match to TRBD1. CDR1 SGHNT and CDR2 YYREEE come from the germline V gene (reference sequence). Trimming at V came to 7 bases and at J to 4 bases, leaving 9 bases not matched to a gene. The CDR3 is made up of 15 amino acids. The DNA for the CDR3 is TGTGCCAGCGGACAGGGGGCGCATGGTCCCACTGAAGCTTTCTTT. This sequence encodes CASGQGAHGPTEAFF. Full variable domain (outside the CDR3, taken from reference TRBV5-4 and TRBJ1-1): ETGVTQSPTHLIKTRGQQVTLRCSSQSGHNTVSWYQQALGQGPQFIFQYYREEENGRGNFPPRFSGLQFPNYSSELNVNALELDDSALYLCASGQGAHGPTEAFFGQGTRLTVV.

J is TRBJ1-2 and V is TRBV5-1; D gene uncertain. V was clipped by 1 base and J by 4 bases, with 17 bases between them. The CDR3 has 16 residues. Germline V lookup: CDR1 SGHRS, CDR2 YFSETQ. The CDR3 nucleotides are TGCGCCAGCAGCTTGACGGCAGGAGACGGAGGCTATGGCTACACCTTC. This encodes CASSLTAGDGGYGYTF.

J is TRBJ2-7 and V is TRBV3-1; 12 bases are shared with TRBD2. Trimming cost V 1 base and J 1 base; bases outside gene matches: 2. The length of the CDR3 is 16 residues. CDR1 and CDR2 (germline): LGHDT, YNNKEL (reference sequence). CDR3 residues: CASSQASGGVSYEQYF. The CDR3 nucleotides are TGTGCCAGCAGCCAAGCTAGCGGGGGGGTTTCCTACGAGCAGTACTTC.

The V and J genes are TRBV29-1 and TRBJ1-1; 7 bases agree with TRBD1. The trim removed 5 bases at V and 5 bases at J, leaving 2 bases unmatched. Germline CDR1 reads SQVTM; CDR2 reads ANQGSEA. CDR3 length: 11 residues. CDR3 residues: CSVQGVTEAFF. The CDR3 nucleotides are TGCAGCGTTCAGGGGGTGACTGAAGCTTTCTTT.

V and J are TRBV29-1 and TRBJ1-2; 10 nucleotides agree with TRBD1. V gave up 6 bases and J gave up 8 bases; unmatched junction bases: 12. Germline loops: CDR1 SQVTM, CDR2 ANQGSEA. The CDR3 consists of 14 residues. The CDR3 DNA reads TGCAGCGTCACAGGACAGGGGGTAGGATACGGCTACACCTTC. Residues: CSVTGQGVGYGYTF. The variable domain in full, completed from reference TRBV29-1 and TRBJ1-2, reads SAVISQKPSRDICQRGTSLTIQCQVDSQVTMMFWYRQQPGQSLTLIATANQGSEATYESGFVIDKFPISRPNLTFSTLTVSNMSPEDSSIYLCSVTGQGVGYGYTFGSGTRLTVV.

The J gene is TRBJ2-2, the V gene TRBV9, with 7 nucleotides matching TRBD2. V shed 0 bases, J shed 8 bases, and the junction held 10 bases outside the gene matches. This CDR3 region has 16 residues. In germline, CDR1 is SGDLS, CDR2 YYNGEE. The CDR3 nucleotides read TGTGCCAGCAGCGTAGACCCGGGGGGAAGTTGGGGGGAGCTGTTTTTT. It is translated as CASSVDPGGSWGELFF.

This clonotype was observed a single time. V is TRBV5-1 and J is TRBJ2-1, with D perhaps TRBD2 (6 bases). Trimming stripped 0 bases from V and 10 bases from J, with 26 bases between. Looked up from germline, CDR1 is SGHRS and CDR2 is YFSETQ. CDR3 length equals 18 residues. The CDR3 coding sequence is TGCGCCAGCAGCTTGGTGGGGGGTACGCGGGTACCTTTGTTGGAGCAGTTCTTC. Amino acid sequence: CASSLVGGTRVPLLEQFF.

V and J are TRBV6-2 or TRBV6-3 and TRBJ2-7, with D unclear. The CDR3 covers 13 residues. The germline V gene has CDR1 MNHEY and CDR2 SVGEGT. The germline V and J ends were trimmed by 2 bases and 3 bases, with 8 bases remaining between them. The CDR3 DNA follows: TGTGCCAGCAGTTACGACACCGACTACGAGCAGTACTTC. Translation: CASSYDTDYEQYF.

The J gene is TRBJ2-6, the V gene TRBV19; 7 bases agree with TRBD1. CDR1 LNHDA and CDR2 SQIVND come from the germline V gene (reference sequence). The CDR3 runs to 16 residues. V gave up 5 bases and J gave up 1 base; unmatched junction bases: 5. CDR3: CASSPDRVSGANVLTF. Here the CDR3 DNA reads TGTGCCAGTAGTCCAGACAGGGTTTCTGGGGCCAACGTCCTGACTTTC.

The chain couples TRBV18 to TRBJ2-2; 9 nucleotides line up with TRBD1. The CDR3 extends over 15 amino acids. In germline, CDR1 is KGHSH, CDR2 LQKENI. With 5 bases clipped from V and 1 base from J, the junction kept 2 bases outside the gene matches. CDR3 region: CASSTGQGNTGELFF. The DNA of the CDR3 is TGTGCCAGCTCAACGGGACAGGGGAACACCGGGGAGCTGTTTTTT.

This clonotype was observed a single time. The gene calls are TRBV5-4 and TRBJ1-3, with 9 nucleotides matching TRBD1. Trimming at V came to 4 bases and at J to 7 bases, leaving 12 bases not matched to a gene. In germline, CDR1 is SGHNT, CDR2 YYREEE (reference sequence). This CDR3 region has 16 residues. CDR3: CASSPGGGQGRNTIYF. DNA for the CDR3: TGTGCCAGCAGCCCTGGCGGGGGACAGGGTCGTAACACCATATATTTT.

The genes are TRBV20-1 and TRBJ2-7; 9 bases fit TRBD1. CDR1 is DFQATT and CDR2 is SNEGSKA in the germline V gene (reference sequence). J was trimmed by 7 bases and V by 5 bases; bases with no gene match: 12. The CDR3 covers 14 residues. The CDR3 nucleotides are TGCAGTGCTCTCTCCGGGACAGGGTCTGGTGAGCAGTACTTC. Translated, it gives CSALSGTGSGEQYF.

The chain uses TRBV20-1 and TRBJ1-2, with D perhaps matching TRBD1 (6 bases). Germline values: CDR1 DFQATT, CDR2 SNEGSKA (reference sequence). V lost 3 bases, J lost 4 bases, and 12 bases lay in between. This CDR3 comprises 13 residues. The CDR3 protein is CSARQTGAYGYTF. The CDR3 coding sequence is TGCAGTGCTAGGCAGACAGGAGCCTATGGCTACACCTTC.

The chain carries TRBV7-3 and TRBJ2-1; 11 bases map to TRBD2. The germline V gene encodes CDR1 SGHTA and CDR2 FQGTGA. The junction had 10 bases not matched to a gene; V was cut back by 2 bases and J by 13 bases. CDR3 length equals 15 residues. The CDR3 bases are TGTGCCAGCAGCTTACTTAGCGGGGGGGCCGCTGTACAGTTCTTC. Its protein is CASSLLSGGAAVQFF.

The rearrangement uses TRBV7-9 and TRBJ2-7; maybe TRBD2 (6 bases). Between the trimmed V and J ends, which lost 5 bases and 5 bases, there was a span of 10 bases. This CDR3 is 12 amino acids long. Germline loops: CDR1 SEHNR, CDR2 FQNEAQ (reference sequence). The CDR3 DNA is TGTGCCAGCAGCCGGGGCGGGGACGAGCAGTACTTC. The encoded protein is CASSRGGDEQYF.